The 13 T cell receptor beta chains below all came from one sample that was sequenced in a study of shared clonotypes between healthy human individuals. Here immunoSEQ multiplex PCR was the method, and the copy in TCRdb shows in-frame clones only, minus some. The sample has roughly 650,000 clones, about 96% seen once; the top ten hold roughly 0.055%. The sample consisted of naive CD4+ T cells sorted from blood. Subset denoted: CD45RA+ positively selected. The receptors shown here come from a woman aged 25 to 39 in good health.

This clone was picked up one time. The chain recombines TRBV28 with TRBJ1-3, with no clear D. This CDR3 has 14 amino acids. V lost 6 bases to trimming and J lost 10 bases, with 19 bases between them. Germline V lookup: CDR1 MDHEN, CDR2 SYDVKM. The CDR3 loop is CASSRQNPLGTIYF. The DNA of the CDR3 is TGTGCCAGCAGCCGTCAAAACCCCCTGGGGACCATATATTTT. The whole variable domain, remainder taken from reference TRBV28 and TRBJ1-3, is DVKVTQSSRYLVKRTGEKVFLECVQDMDHENMFWYRQDPGLGLRLIYFSYDVKMKEKGDIPEGYSVSREKKERFSLILESASTNQTSMYLCASSRQNPLGTIYFGEGSWLTVV.

This chain uses TRBV6-1 with TRBJ2-7; TRBD2 agrees at 14 bases. After removal of 0 bases from V and 11 bases from J, the junction contained 3 bases not matched to a gene. Germline V gene sequence: CDR1 MNHNS, CDR2 SASEGT. The CDR3 is made up of 14 amino acids. The CDR3 loop is CASSEARGLAGEYF. The CDR3 DNA follows: TGTGCCAGCAGTGAAGCGAGGGGACTAGCGGGAGAGTACTTC.

The J gene is TRBJ2-3, the V gene TRBV19; D is ambiguous. The CDR3 covers 14 residues. V lost 4 bases to trimming and J lost 2 bases, with 10 bases between them. CDR1 is LNHDA and CDR2 is SQIVND in the germline V gene (reference sequence). The CDR3 is CASSSGQDTDTQYF. CDR3 in DNA: TGTGCCAGTAGTAGTGGGCAGGACACAGATACGCAGTATTTT.

This clone was seen a single time. The V call is TRBV27, the J call TRBJ2-7; D unresolved. CDR1 is MNHEY, CDR2 SMNVEV, per germline (reference sequence). This CDR3 spans 16 amino acids. Trimming stripped 6 bases from V and 2 bases from J, with 20 bases between. CDR3 nucleotides: TGTGCCAGCAGCCCCGGTCATAGTTCTCTTGCCTACGAGCAGTACTTC. It encodes CASSPGHSSLAYEQYF.

The chain recombines TRBV7-8 with TRBJ2-5; D is unclear. Trimming removed 5 bases from V and 4 bases from J, with 17 bases in between. The CDR3 is 15 residues long. The germline V gene encodes CDR1 SGHVS and CDR2 FQNEAQ. The DNA for the CDR3 is TGTGCCAGCAGCCGCCCCCGGTGGCCGGGAGAGACCCAGTACTTC. Its translation is CASSRPRWPGETQYF.

This chain uses TRBV5-4 with TRBJ1-2; D is uncertain. Germline-derived CDR1 and CDR2 are SGHNT and YYREEE (reference sequence). The CDR3 length is 15 residues. Deletions cut 5 bases from V and 2 bases from J, with 16 bases between. CDR3 DNA sequence: TGTGCCAGCAGTCCGGCCTCGACATCAAACTATGGCTACACCTTC. Its translation: CASSPASTSNYGYTF.

CDR3 sequence (DNA): TGTGCCATCAGTGCCGGGACAGGAATAGACAACTATGGCTACACCTTC. Encoded protein: CAISAGTGIDNYGYTF. The chain couples TRBV10-3 to TRBJ1-2; TRBD1 aligns across 8 bases. The V segment lost 4 bases and the J segment 2 bases; nucleotides outside the gene matches: 9. Germline-derived CDR1 and CDR2 are ENHRY and SYGVKD. The CDR3 is 16 amino acids.

V usage is TRBV12-5 and J usage is TRBJ1-3; D is unresolved. The CDR3 is 13 amino acids. With 2 bases removed from V and 4 bases from J, the gap between germline ends came to 6 bases. CDR1 and CDR2 from the germline V gene are LGHNT and FRNRAP. Here the CDR3 DNA reads TGTGCTAGTGGTTTGCAAGGGGGAAACACCATATATTTT. It codes for CASGLQGGNTIYF.

The chain combines TRBV9 with TRBJ1-1, with D possibly matching TRBD1 (5 bases). Trimming shortened V by 4 bases and J by 3 bases, and 13 bases separated the two germline ends. The CDR3 has 14 residues. Per germline, CDR1 SGDLS and CDR2 YYNGEE. The CDR3 coding sequence is TGTGCCAGCAGCCCTCCAGGGTTAGACACTGAAGCTTTCTTT. Its translation is CASSPPGLDTEAFF.

As for this clone: This CDR3 is also generated by other DNA sequences in the sample. The rearrangement joins TRBV28 to TRBJ1-1, with D perhaps matching TRBD1 (6 bases). There are 14 residues in the CDR3. The V end lost 4 bases, the J end lost 1 base, and 10 bases lay between the germline ends. Germline CDR1 reads MDHEN; CDR2 reads SYDVKM. CDR3: CASSSPTGNTEAFF. The DNA for the CDR3 is TGTGCCAGCAGTTCCCCGACAGGGAACACTGAAGCTTTCTTT.

This chain links TRBV6-5 with TRBJ1-2; 9 bases agree with TRBD1. This CDR3 contains 13 residues. Germline V gene sequence: CDR1 MNHEY, CDR2 SVGAGI. V was pared by 2 bases and J by 11 bases, with 6 bases of the junction left unmatched. The CDR3 spells CASSYGTGRRYTF. In DNA form, the CDR3 reads TGTGCCAGCAGTTACGGGACAGGGCGTAGGTACACCTTC.

The chain has TRBV7-2 and TRBJ2-1, with 7 nucleotides matching TRBD1. Germline V CDR1 and CDR2: SGHTA, FQGNSA. This CDR3 is 15 amino acids long. V trimming: 3 bases; J trimming: 4 bases; junction bases outside the gene matches: 6. The CDR3 nucleotides read TGTGCCAGCAGCTTGCACAGGGGTCAATACAATGAGCAGTTCTTC. Residues: CASSLHRGQYNEQFF.

V is TRBV6-6 and J is TRBJ2-3; perhaps TRBD2 as D (5 bases). This CDR3 contains 12 residues. V gave up 7 bases and J gave up 5 bases, with 10 bases separating them. Looked up from germline, CDR1 is MNHNY and CDR2 is SVGAGI (reference sequence). CDR3 nucleotide sequence: TGTGCCAGCATCTCAGGAGGAGATACGCAGTATTTT. Protein sequence: CASISGGDTQYF.